This TCR beta chain was profiled in a study of cytomegalovirus exposure and HLA in healthy donors. The PCR had 60 Vbeta and 13 Jbeta primers. Here immunoSEQ multiplex PCR was the method, and the copy in TCRdb shows in-frame clones only, minus some. The data contain about 60,000 clones, roughly 77% of them seen just once; the ten biggest clones take up roughly 3.4%. Unmatched junction bases numbered 2, after V lost 3 bases and J lost 1 base. Germline loops: CDR1 GTSNPN, CDR2 SVGIG (reference sequence). This CDR3 spans 14 amino acids. The sample taken for sequencing was PBMCs. The sequence was obtained from a woman aged 40-49 years in good health and CMV-seropositive. The chain recombines TRBV30 with TRBJ2-2; TRBD1 agrees at 7 bases. DNA of the CDR3: TGTGCCTGGAGCCGACAGGGGAACACCGGGGAGCTGTTTTTT. This gives the protein CAWSRQGNTGELFF.